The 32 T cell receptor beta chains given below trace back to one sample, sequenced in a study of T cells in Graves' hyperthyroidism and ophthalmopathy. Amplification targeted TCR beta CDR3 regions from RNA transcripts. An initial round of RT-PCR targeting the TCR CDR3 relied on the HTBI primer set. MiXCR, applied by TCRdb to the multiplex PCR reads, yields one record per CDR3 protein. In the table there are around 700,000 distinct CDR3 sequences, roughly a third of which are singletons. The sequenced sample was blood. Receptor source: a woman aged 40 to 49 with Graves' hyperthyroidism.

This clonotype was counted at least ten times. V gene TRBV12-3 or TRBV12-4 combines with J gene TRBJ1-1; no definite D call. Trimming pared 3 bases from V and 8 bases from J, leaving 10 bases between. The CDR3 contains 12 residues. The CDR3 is CASSFEGREAFF. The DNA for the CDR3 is TGTGCCAGCAGTTTTGAGGGTCGAGAAGCTTTCTTT.

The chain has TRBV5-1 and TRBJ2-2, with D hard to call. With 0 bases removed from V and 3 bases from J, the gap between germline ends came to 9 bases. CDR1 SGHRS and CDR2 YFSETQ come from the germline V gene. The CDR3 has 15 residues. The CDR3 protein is CASSLGRVDTGELFF. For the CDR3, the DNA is TGCGCCAGCAGCTTGGGAAGGGTCGACACCGGGGAGCTGTTTTTT.

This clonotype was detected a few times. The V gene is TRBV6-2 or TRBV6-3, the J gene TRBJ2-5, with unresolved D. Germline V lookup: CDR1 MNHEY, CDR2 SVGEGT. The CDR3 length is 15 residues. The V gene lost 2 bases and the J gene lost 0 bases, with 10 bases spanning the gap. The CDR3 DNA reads TGTGCCAGCAGTTACGTCCCGGCAGACCAAGAGACCCAGTACTTC. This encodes CASSYVPADQETQYF.

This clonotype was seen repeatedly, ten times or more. This CDR3 is CASSPGSTEAFF. The CDR3, as DNA: TGTGCCAGTTCCCCGGGTTCTACTGAAGCTTTCTTT. This chain joins TRBV6-5 and TRBJ1-1; no clear D. V was trimmed by 9 bases and J by 5 bases, leaving 13 bases between them. This CDR3 is built from 12 residues. CDR1 and CDR2 from the germline V gene are MNHEY and SVGAGI.

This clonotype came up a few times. Written as DNA, the CDR3 is TGTGCCAGCAGACCAACCGGGACAGGGGAGGACGAGCAGTACTTC. It translates to CASRPTGTGEDEQYF. This sequence joins TRBV12-3 or TRBV12-4 and TRBJ2-7; TRBD1 matches at 10 bases. The ends lost 6 bases at V and 5 bases at J; junction bases unmatched: 10. CDR3 length equals 15 residues.

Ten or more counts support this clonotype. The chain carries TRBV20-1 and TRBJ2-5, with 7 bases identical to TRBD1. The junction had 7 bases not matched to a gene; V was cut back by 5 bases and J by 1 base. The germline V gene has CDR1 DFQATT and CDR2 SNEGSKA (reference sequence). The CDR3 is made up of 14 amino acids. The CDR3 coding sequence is TGCAGTGCTGGGGACAGCCAGATCCAAGAGACCCAGTACTTC. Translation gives CSAGDSQIQETQYF.

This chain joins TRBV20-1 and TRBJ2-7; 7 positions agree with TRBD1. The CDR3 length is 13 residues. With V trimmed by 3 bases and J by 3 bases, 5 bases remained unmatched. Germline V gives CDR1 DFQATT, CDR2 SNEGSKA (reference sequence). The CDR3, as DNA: TGCAGTGCTAGTACCCAGGGGGTCTACGAGCAGTACTTC. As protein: CSASTQGVYEQYF.

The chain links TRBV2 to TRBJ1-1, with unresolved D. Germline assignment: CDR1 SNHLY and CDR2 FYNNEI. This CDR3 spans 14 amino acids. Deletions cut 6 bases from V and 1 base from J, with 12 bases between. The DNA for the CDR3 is TGTGCCAGCAGCTTTAGTACCCCGAACACTGAAGCTTTCTTT. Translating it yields CASSFSTPNTEAFF.

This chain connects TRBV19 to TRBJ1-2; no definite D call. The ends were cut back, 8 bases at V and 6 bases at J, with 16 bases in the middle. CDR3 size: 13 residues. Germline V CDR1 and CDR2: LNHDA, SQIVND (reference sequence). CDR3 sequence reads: CASYIASMDGYTF. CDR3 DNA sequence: TGTGCCAGTTATATAGCAAGTATGGATGGCTACACCTTC.

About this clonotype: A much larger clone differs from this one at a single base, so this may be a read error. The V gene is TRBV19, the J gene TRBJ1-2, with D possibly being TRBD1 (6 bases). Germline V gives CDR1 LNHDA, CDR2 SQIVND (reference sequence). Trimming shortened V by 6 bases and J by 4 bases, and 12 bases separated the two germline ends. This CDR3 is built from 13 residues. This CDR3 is CASSYRVLYGYTF. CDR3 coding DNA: TGTGCCAGTAGCTACAGGGTGCTCTATGGCTACACCTTC.

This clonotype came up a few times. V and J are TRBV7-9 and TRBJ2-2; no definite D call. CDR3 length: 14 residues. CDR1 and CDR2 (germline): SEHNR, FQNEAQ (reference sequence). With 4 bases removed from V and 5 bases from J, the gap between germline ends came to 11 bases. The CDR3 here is CASSSSLLTGELFF. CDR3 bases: TGTGCCAGCAGCTCATCACTGCTAACCGGGGAGCTGTTTTTT.

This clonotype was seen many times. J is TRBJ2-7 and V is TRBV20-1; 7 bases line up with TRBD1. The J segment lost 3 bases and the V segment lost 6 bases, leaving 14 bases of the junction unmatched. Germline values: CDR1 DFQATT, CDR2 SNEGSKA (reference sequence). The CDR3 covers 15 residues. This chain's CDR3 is CSALHWDRGSYEQYF. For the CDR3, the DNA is TGCAGTGCCTTACACTGGGACAGAGGGAGCTACGAGCAGTACTTC.

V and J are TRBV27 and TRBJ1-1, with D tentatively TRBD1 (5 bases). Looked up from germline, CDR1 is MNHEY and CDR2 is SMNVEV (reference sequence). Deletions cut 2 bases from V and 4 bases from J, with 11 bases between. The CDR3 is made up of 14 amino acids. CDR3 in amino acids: CASSLGREGTEAFF. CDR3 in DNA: TGTGCCAGCAGTTTAGGCAGGGAAGGCACTGAAGCTTTCTTT.

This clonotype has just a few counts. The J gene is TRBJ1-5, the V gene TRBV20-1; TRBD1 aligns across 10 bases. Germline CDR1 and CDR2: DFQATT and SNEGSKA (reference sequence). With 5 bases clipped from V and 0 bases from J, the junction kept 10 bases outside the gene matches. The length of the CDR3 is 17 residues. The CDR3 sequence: CSALGQGRIPSNQPQHF. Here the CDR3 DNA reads TGCAGTGCTTTGGGACAGGGGCGGATTCCTAGCAATCAGCCCCAGCATTTT.

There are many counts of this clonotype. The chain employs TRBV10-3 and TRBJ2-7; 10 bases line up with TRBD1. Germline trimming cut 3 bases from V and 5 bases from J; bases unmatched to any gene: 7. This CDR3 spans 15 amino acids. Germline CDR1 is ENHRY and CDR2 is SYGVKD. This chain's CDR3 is CAISEFTGQGDEQYF. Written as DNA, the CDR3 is TGTGCCATCAGTGAATTCACCGGACAGGGGGACGAGCAGTACTTC.

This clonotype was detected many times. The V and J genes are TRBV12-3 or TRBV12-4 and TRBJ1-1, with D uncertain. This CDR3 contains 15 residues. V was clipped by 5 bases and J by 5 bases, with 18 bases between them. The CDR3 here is CASSPQAGSRTEAFF. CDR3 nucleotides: TGTGCCAGCAGTCCCCAGGCAGGCTCGAGGACTGAAGCTTTCTTT.

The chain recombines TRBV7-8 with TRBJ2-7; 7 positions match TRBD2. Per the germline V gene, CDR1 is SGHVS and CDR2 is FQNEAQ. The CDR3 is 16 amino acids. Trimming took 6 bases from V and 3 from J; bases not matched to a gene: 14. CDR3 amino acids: CASSLPFGRGSYEQYF. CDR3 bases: TGTGCCAGCAGTCTCCCTTTCGGGCGGGGGAGCTACGAGCAGTACTTC.

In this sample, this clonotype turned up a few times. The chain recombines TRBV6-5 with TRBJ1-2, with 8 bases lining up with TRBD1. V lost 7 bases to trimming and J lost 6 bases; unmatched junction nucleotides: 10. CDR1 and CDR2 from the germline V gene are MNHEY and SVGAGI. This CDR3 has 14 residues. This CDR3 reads CASNKMGQADGYTF. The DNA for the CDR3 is TGTGCCAGCAACAAAATGGGACAGGCAGATGGCTACACCTTC.

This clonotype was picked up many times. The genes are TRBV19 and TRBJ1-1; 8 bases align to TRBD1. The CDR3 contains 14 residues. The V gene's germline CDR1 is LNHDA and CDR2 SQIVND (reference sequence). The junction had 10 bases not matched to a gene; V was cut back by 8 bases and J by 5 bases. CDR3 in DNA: TGTGCCAGTGGTGCGACAGGGGATGGGACTGAAGCTTTCTTT. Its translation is CASGATGDGTEAFF.

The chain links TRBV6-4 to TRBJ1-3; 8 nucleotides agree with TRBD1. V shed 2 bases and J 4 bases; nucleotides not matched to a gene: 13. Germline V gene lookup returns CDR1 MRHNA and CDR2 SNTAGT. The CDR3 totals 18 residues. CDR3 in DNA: TGTGCCAGCAGTGACGAAGACTGGACAGGGCCTGGGGGAAACACCATATATTTT. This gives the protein CASSDEDWTGPGGNTIYF.

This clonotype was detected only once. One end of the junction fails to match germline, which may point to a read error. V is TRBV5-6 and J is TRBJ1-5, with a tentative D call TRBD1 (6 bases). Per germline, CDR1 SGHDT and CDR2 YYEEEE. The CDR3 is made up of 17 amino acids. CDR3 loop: CASSLWTDYLSNQPRHF. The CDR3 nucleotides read TGTGCCAGCAGCTTGTGGACAGACTATCTTAGCAATCAGCCCCGGCATTTT.

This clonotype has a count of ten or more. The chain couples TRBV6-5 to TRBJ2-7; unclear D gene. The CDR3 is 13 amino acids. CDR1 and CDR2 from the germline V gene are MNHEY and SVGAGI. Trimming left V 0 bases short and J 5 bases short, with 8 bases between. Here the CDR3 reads CASSYSRGHEQYF. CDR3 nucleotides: TGTGCCAGCAGTTACTCCCGAGGTCACGAGCAGTACTTC.

CDR3 in amino acids: CASSYPGEGETQYF. The CDR3 DNA reads as TGTGCCAGCAGTTACCCCGGGGAGGGGGAGACCCAGTACTTC. The chain joins TRBV6-2 or TRBV6-3 to TRBJ2-5, with 7 bases that match TRBD2. The CDR3 sequence is 14 residues long. J was trimmed by 5 bases and V by 2 bases; bases with no gene match: 5. The germline V gene encodes CDR1 MNHEY and CDR2 SVGEGT.

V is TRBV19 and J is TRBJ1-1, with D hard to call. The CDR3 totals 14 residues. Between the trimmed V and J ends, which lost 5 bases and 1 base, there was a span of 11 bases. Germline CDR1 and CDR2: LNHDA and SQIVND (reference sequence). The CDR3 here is CASSVRLPNTEAFF. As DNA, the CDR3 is TGTGCCAGTAGTGTCAGGTTACCGAACACTGAAGCTTTCTTT.

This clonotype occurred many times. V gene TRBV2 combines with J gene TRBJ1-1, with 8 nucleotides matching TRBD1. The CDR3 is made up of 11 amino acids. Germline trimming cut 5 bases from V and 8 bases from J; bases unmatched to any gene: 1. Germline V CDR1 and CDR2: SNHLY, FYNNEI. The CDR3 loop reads CASSRTGEAFF. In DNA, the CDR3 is TGTGCCAGCAGTCGGACAGGGGAAGCTTTCTTT.

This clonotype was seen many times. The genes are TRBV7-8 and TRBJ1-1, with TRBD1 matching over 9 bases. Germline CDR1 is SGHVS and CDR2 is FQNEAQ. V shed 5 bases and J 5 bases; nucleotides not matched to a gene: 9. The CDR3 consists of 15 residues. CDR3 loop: CASSGKQGAKTEAFF. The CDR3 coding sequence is TGTGCCAGCAGCGGTAAACAGGGGGCAAAAACTGAAGCTTTCTTT.

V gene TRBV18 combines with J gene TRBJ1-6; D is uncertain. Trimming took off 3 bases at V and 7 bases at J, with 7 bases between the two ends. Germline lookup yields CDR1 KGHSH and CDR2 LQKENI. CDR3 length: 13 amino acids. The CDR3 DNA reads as TGTGCCAGCTCACCGGCGGGGAATTCACCCCTCCACTTT. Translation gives CASSPAGNSPLHF.

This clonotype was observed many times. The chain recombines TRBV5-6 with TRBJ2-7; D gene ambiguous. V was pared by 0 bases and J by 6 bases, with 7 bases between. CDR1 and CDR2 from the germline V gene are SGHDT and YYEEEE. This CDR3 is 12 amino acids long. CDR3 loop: CASSLVAGEQYF. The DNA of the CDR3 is TGTGCCAGCAGCTTGGTTGCCGGCGAGCAGTACTTC.

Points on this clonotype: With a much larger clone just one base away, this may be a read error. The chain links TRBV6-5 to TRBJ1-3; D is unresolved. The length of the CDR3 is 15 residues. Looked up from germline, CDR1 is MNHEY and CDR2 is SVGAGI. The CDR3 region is CASSPSQVGGNTVYF. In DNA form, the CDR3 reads TGTGCCAGCAGTCCCTCTCAAGTCGGAGGAAACACCGTATATTTT.

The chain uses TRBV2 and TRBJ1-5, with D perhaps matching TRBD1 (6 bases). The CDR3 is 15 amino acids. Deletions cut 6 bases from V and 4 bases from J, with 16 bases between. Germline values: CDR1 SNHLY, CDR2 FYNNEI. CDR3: CASSQRGGANQPQHF. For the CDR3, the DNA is TGTGCCAGCAGCCAGCGGGGGGGCGCGAATCAGCCCCAGCATTTT.

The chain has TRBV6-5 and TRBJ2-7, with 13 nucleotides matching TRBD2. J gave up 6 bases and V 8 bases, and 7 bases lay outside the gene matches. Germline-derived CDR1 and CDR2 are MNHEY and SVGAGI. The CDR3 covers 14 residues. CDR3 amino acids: CASAPGTSGIEQYF. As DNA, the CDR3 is TGTGCCAGCGCCCCCGGGACTAGCGGGATCGAGCAGTACTTC.

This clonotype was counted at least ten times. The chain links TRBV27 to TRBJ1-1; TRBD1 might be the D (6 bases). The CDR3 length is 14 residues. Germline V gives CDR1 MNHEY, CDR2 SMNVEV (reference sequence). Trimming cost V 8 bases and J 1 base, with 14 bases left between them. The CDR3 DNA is TGTGCCAGCCGGACGGGGGCGACGAACACTGAAGCTTTCTTT. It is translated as CASRTGATNTEAFF.